This entry lists 26 T cell receptor beta chains sequenced from one sample in a study of T-cell memory formation after mild COVID-19. TCRdb re-called the 5' RACE reads through MiXCR, storing one row per CDR3 protein. The data show about 88,000 distinct CDR3 sequences, with 20% to 30% seen just once and approximately 45% held by the top ten. The source material was PBMCs or a T cell subset sorted from them (not recorded which). Every receptor here comes from a man aged 18 to 30 who had mild COVID-19 (a few samples of this study predate the infection). Cell type and time point are not known.

This clonotype was detected a few times. V is TRBV5-1 and J is TRBJ2-1, with no clear D. Trimming shortened V by 0 bases and J by 0 bases, and 10 bases separated the two germline ends. Looked up from germline, CDR1 is SGHRS and CDR2 is YFSETQ. This CDR3 has 16 residues. The CDR3 DNA follows: TGCGCCAGCAGCTTGGTTCCAGCCAGCTCCTACAATGAGCAGTTCTTC. This sequence encodes CASSLVPASSYNEQFF. Drawing the rest from reference TRBV5-1 and TRBJ2-1, the complete variable domain is KAGVTQTPRYLIKTRGQQVTLSCSPISGHRSVSWYQQTPGQGLQFLFEYFSETQRNKGNFPGRFSGRQFSNSRSEMNVSTLELGDSALYLCASSLVPASSYNEQFFGPGTRLTVL.

This chain joins TRBV20-1 and TRBJ2-7; D gene unclear. The V and J ends lost 0 bases and 0 bases respectively, with 12 bases between them. The CDR3 is made up of 15 amino acids. CDR1 is DFQATT, CDR2 SNEGSKA, per germline (reference sequence). The CDR3 nucleotides read TGCAGTGCTAGAGAAGTCGCAGCTTCCTCCTACGAGCAGTACTTC. It is translated as CSAREVAASSYEQYF.

Many counts were recorded for this clonotype. The rearrangement joins TRBV29-1 to TRBJ2-1; D gene unclear. Germline V gene sequence: CDR1 SQVTM, CDR2 ANQGSEA. The CDR3 is 14 amino acids. Trimming took 2 bases from V and 3 from J, leaving 11 bases between them. CDR3 coding DNA: TGCAGCGTTGAACCAGTCTACAGCTACAATGAGCAGTTCTTC. This sequence encodes CSVEPVYSYNEQFF.

The V gene is TRBV4-1, the J gene TRBJ1-4; D uncertain. The germline V gene has CDR1 MGHRA and CDR2 YSYEKL. The V end was cut by 4 bases, the J end by 8 bases, with 20 bases between. The CDR3 length is 16 residues. CDR3 sequence reads: CASSPATLAAGEKLFF. The DNA for the CDR3 is TGCGCCAGCAGCCCCGCTACGCTGGCGGCGGGAGAAAAACTGTTTTTT.

This clonotype was recorded a few times. The J gene is TRBJ2-2, the V gene TRBV12-3 or TRBV12-4; no clear D gene. The CDR3 runs to 14 residues. V lost 0 bases and J lost 3, with 5 bases in between. The CDR3 loop is CASSLAGYTGELFF. The CDR3 DNA follows: TGTGCCAGCAGTTTAGCAGGGTACACCGGGGAGCTGTTTTTT.

The CDR3 loop reads CASSGGPERVNQPQHF. As DNA, the CDR3 is TGTGCCAGCAGTGGGGGGCCAGAAAGGGTAAATCAGCCCCAGCATTTT. J is TRBJ1-5 and V is TRBV6-1, with TRBD1 as a possible D gene (6 bases). The V gene lost 4 bases and the J gene lost 4 bases, with 17 bases spanning the gap. There are 16 residues in the CDR3. From germline, CDR1 is MNHNS and CDR2 SASEGT.

This clonotype was detected a few times. The V gene is TRBV4-1, the J gene TRBJ2-7; D is ambiguous. CDR1 and CDR2 (germline): MGHRA, YSYEKL. V shed 4 bases and J shed 2 bases, with 18 bases lying between them. This CDR3 has 16 residues. CDR3 sequence (DNA): TGCGCCAGCAGCCGCAACGGCGGCATCGATCCCTACGAGCAGTACTTC. It translates to CASSRNGGIDPYEQYF.

The chain carries TRBV5-4 and TRBJ1-1, with D possibly being TRBD1 (5 bases). The germline V gene encodes CDR1 SGHNT and CDR2 YYREEE (reference sequence). Trimming pared 3 bases from V and 2 bases from J, leaving 20 bases between. The CDR3 runs 17 residues. CDR3 nucleotide sequence: TGTGCCAGCAGCTCTGACACAGCATCGGGGGAAAACACTGAAGCTTTCTTT. It is translated as CASSSDTASGENTEAFF.

This clonotype was seen more than once but under ten times. This sequence joins TRBV4-1 and TRBJ2-3; TRBD2 aligns across 9 bases. The V and J ends lost 4 bases and 1 base, in that order; junction bases with no gene match: 3. The CDR3 runs 15 residues. Germline V gives CDR1 MGHRA, CDR2 YSYEKL. The CDR3: CASSPLAGGTDTQYF. As DNA, the CDR3 is TGCGCCAGCAGCCCCTTAGCGGGGGGCACAGATACGCAGTATTTT.

This clonotype was seen only a few times. CDR3 coding DNA: TGTGCCATCAGTGGGTGGGGGGAGGTGGACAATGAGCAGTTCTTC. This translates into CAISGWGEVDNEQFF. The chain joins TRBV10-3 to TRBJ2-1; a possible D gene is TRBD2 (6 bases). CDR1 and CDR2 (germline): ENHRY, SYGVKD. The CDR3 has 15 residues. Trimming removed 4 bases from V and 5 bases from J, with 15 bases in between.

This clonotype was observed a handful of times. J is TRBJ2-1 and V is TRBV9; 8 nucleotides agree with TRBD2. V lost 4 bases, J lost 9 bases, and 3 bases stayed unmatched. The CDR3 has 12 residues. Germline V gene sequence: CDR1 SGDLS, CDR2 YYNGEE. The CDR3 region is CASSPRGGEQFF. The CDR3 coding sequence is TGTGCCAGCAGCCCCCGGGGGGGTGAGCAGTTCTTC.

The chain combines TRBV7-3 with TRBJ2-3; 10 nucleotides align to TRBD1. CDR1 and CDR2 (germline): SGHTA, FQGTGA. V was clipped by 5 bases and J by 6 bases; unmatched bases: 5. The CDR3 contains 14 residues. The CDR3, as DNA: TGTGCCAGCAGCATGACAGGGGGCCGGGATACGCAGTATTTT. Protein product: CASSMTGGRDTQYF.

V gene TRBV25-1 combines with J gene TRBJ2-1, with 8 nucleotides matching TRBD2. The CDR3 consists of 14 residues. Per germline, CDR1 MGHDK and CDR2 SYGVNS. Trimming cost V 6 bases and J 2 bases; bases outside gene matches: 3. The CDR3 DNA is TGTGCCAGCAGGGGGCGGGGGGCCTACAATGAGCAGTTCTTC. It specifies CASRGRGAYNEQFF.

This clonotype was counted between two and nine times. This chain links TRBV5-1 with TRBJ2-3; TRBD2 aligns across 7 bases. V shed 0 bases, J shed 2 bases, and the junction held 3 bases outside the gene matches. This CDR3 has 15 amino acids. Germline lookup yields CDR1 SGHRS and CDR2 YFSETQ. The DNA for the CDR3 is TGCGCCAGCAGCTTGGTGGCGGGGGACACAGATACGCAGTATTTT. Translated, it gives CASSLVAGDTDTQYF.

This clonotype was observed a handful of times. The chain uses TRBV2 and TRBJ1-5, with unresolved D. This CDR3 contains 16 residues. Looked up from germline, CDR1 is SNHLY and CDR2 is FYNNEI. Trimming removed 4 bases from V and 4 bases from J, with 17 bases in between. The chain's CDR3 is CASSGGVLPGNQPQHF. The CDR3 bases are TGTGCCAGCAGTGGAGGTGTACTACCGGGGAATCAGCCCCAGCATTTT.

The chain recombines TRBV6-1 with TRBJ2-3; D is unresolved. Germline V gene sequence: CDR1 MNHNS, CDR2 SASEGT. Trimming pared 8 bases from V and 0 bases from J, leaving 9 bases between. This CDR3 spans 13 amino acids. The CDR3 DNA is TGTGCCAGCCCCGGGCCTAGCACAGATACGCAGTATTTT. It is translated as CASPGPSTDTQYF.

Only a few counts were recorded for this clonotype. The genes are TRBV18 and TRBJ2-5, with D possibly TRBD1 on 6 matching bases. The CDR3 is made up of 14 amino acids. Germline V gene sequence: CDR1 KGHSH, CDR2 LQKENI. V lost 3 bases and J 2 bases, leaving 10 bases between the germline ends. This CDR3 reads CASSPYREQETQYF. CDR3 bases: TGTGCCAGCTCACCTTACAGGGAACAAGAGACCCAGTACTTC.

This chain uses TRBV5-1 with TRBJ1-4, with D tentatively TRBD1 (5 bases). The CDR3 totals 13 residues. Germline V lookup: CDR1 SGHRS, CDR2 YFSETQ. V lost 5 bases and J 9 bases, leaving 14 bases between the germline ends. DNA of the CDR3: TGCGCCAGCAGGCCTACGGGGGAGCAAAAACTGTTTTTT. Translation gives CASRPTGEQKLFF.

This rearrangement joins TRBV4-3 to TRBJ1-5; D is ambiguous. Germline V gene data show CDR1 as LGHNA and CDR2 as YSLEER. V was shortened by 1 base and J by 3 bases, with 10 bases between the two germline ends. The CDR3 covers 15 residues. DNA of the CDR3: TGCGCCAGCAGCCAAGTTGTCAGGACCAATCAGCCCCAGCATTTT. Residues: CASSQVVRTNQPQHF.

A few counts support this clonotype. V gene TRBV4-3 combines with J gene TRBJ2-7; D ambiguous. Germline assignment: CDR1 LGHNA and CDR2 YSLEER. This CDR3 comprises 15 residues. V shed 0 bases and J shed 2 bases, with 11 bases lying between them. CDR3 DNA: TGCGCCAGCAGCCAAGATCTCGTCGGACCCTACGAGCAGTACTTC. It encodes CASSQDLVGPYEQYF.

This clonotype was recorded a few times. The rearrangement joins TRBV4-1 to TRBJ2-2; D is possibly TRBD1 or TRBD2 (5 bases each). V gave up 2 bases and J gave up 7 bases, with 8 bases separating them. Germline V gives CDR1 MGHRA, CDR2 YSYEKL. The CDR3 runs 13 residues. CDR3 sequence: CASSQQGVGELFF. The CDR3 DNA follows: TGCGCCAGCAGCCAACAGGGAGTCGGGGAGCTGTTTTTT.

This clonotype was found a few times. The rearrangement joins TRBV4-3 to TRBJ2-1; D could derive from TRBD1 or TRBD2 (5 bases each). V gave up 6 bases and J gave up 4 bases, with 22 bases separating them. The CDR3 spans 17 residues. Germline loops: CDR1 LGHNA, CDR2 YSLEER. This CDR3 is CASSSHGASKSYNEQFF. The DNA for the CDR3 is TGCGCCAGCAGTTCTCACGGGGCCTCCAAAAGTTACAATGAGCAGTTCTTC.

This clonotype was counted between two and nine times. J is TRBJ2-4 and V is TRBV27, with D perhaps TRBD1 or TRBD2 (5 bases each). The CDR3 consists of 15 residues. Germline values: CDR1 MNHEY, CDR2 SMNVEV (reference sequence). Deletions cut 2 bases from V and 7 bases from J, with 15 bases between. The CDR3 is CASSLSDGTRNIQYF. The DNA for the CDR3 is TGTGCCAGCAGTTTAAGTGACGGGACGCGTAACATTCAGTACTTC.

In its sample, this clonotype was seen a few times. The chain links TRBV4-1 to TRBJ2-2; D possibly uses TRBD1 or TRBD2 (5 bases each). The V end lost 2 bases, the J end lost 4 bases, and 23 bases lay between the germline ends. The CDR3 totals 19 residues. Germline V gene lookup returns CDR1 MGHRA and CDR2 YSYEKL. The CDR3: CASSQFPRGARSFTGELFF. The CDR3 DNA is TGCGCCAGCAGCCAATTCCCCCGGGGCGCTCGGAGTTTCACCGGGGAGCTGTTTTTT.

This chain links TRBV20-1 with TRBJ2-6; D remains unclear. Between the trimmed V and J ends, which lost 1 base and 0 bases, there was a span of 16 bases. The CDR3 has 18 amino acids. Germline CDR1 reads DFQATT; CDR2 reads SNEGSKA (reference sequence). CDR3 protein: CSARVPRDASSGANVLTF. The CDR3 DNA reads as TGCAGTGCTAGAGTGCCTCGAGACGCCAGCTCTGGGGCCAACGTCCTGACTTTC.

The chain uses TRBV15 and TRBJ1-2; maybe TRBD1 (6 bases). V dropped 0 bases and J dropped 8 bases, with 16 bases sitting between them. Per germline, CDR1 LNHNV and CDR2 YYDKDF (reference sequence). This CDR3 region has 15 residues. The CDR3: CATSRDLGHFGGYTF. As DNA, the CDR3 is TGTGCCACCAGCAGAGATTTGGGACATTTCGGGGGCTACACCTTC.